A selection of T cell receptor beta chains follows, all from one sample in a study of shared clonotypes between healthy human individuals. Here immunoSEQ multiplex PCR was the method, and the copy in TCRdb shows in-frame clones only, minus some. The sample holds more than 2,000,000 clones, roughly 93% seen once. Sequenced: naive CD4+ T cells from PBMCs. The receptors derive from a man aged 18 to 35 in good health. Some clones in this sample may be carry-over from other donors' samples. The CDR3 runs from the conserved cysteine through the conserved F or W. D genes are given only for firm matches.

CDR3aa: CASSLELEDTQYF; d_gene: NA; len: 13; v_gene: TRBV7-8
CDR3aa: CASSSHTGGKDNEQFF; d_gene: TRBD1; len: 16; v_gene: TRBV5-4
CDR3aa: CASSPAGQENQPQHF; d_gene: TRBD1; len: 15; v_gene: TRBV9
CDR3aa: CASTLAGGPQDTQYF; d_gene: TRBD2; len: 15; v_gene: TRBV6-6
CDR3aa: CASGYYRAGTEAFF; d_gene: NA; len: 14; v_gene: TRBV6-6
CDR3aa: CASSEAGRLGSGNTIYF; d_gene: NA; len: 17; v_gene: TRBV6-1
CDR3aa: CASSPTGNTGELFF; d_gene: NA; len: 14; v_gene: TRBV7-3
CDR3aa: CASSKVRGGEGASYEQYF; d_gene: NA; len: 18; v_gene: TRBV21-1
CDR3aa: CASSFMGSVDTQYF; d_gene: NA; len: 14; v_gene: TRBV7-2
CDR3aa: CASSYSGRGAGEAFF; d_gene: TRBD1; len: 15; v_gene: TRBV6-5
CDR3aa: CASSLRGGPQGGYTF; d_gene: NA; len: 15; v_gene: TRBV9